This TCR beta chain came from a study of cytomegalovirus exposure and HLA in healthy donors. From germline, CDR1 is LNHDA and CDR2 SQIVND (reference sequence). There are 16 residues in the CDR3. V lost 7 bases to trimming and J lost 0 bases; unmatched junction nucleotides: 8. Findings and caveats of the study: As was reported, the HLA-A and HLA-B alleles of most subjects were accurately predicted from TCR beta sequences. There were reportedly fewer N-insertions in an Asian-associated ancestry cluster than the approximately 670-donor mean, in a later analysis.

It was with 60 Vbeta and 13 Jbeta primers that the PCR ran. The assay was immunoSEQ multiplex PCR, and TCRdb's table has in-frame clones only and misses some. Of around 100,000 clones in the sample, around four fifths are singletons; the top ten hold approximately 4.8%. As for this clone: The antigen remains unidentified.

Donors consisted of healthy bone marrow donors. The receptor was isolated from a male donor in good health and CMV-seropositive. Source material: PBMCs. J is TRBJ2-1 and V is TRBV19, with 8 bases lining up with TRBD2. CDR3 bases: TGTGCCAGTATGAGGAGCGGGGGAAGCTCCTACAATGAGCAGTTCTTC. Protein sequence: CASMRSGGSSYNEQFF.